The 5 T cell receptor beta chains below come from one sample, sequenced in a study of shared clonotypes between healthy human individuals. Sequenced by immunoSEQ multiplex PCR; TCRdb stores in-frame clones only, minus some. The sample holds approximately 980,000 clones; 76% are singletons and the top ten take roughly 1.5%. The sequenced sample was memory CD4+ T cells sorted from blood. As to subset: CD45RA-negative fraction. The receptors stem from a man in his late teens or twenties in good health.

The chain links TRBV7-9 to TRBJ2-6, with 14 positions matching TRBD2. The V gene's germline CDR1 is SEHNR and CDR2 FQNEAQ (reference sequence). CDR3 size: 18 residues. V was pared by 5 bases and J by 0 bases, with 3 bases of the junction left unmatched. CDR3 sequence (DNA): TGTGCCAGCAGCCCCGGGACTAGCGGGAGCTCTGGGGCCAACGTCCTGACTTTC. Translated: CASSPGTSGSSGANVLTF. Full variable domain (rest looked up from reference TRBV7-9 and TRBJ2-6): DTGVSQNPRHKITKRGQNVTFRCDPISEHNRLYWYRQTLGQGPEFLTYFQNEAQLEKSRLLSDRFSAERPKGSFSTLEIQRTEQGDSAMYLCASSPGTSGSSGANVLTFGAGSRLTVL.

The CDR3 loop is CASSRNGGTAQETQYF. The CDR3 region has the DNA TGTGCCAGCTCACGAAACGGGGGCACAGCCCAAGAGACCCAGTACTTC. The chain couples TRBV18 to TRBJ2-5; D may correspond to TRBD1 or TRBD2 (6 bases each). CDR1 KGHSH and CDR2 LQKENI come from the germline V gene. V gave up 4 bases and J gave up 1 base, with 16 bases separating them. The CDR3 is 16 amino acids.

The V call is TRBV2, the J call TRBJ2-3; 7 bases map to TRBD2. The CDR3 spans 15 residues. V trimming: 4 bases; J trimming: 2 bases; junction bases outside the gene matches: 6. The germline V gene has CDR1 SNHLY and CDR2 FYNNEI. DNA for the CDR3: TGTGCCAGCAGTGGGGGGAGCGGGGTCACAGATACGCAGTATTTT. Translated, it gives CASSGGSGVTDTQYF.

This clone was picked up a small number of times. V and J are TRBV6-1 and TRBJ2-5; no definite D call. With 4 bases removed from V and 5 bases from J, the gap between germline ends came to 11 bases. The CDR3 contains 13 residues. Germline values: CDR1 MNHNS, CDR2 SASEGT. The CDR3 here is CASSALVVETQYF. CDR3 DNA sequence: TGTGCCAGCAGTGCCCTCGTAGTGGAGACCCAGTACTTC.

This clone appeared a single time. The V call is TRBV10-2, the J call TRBJ1-4, with D unclear. Trimming shortened V by 6 bases and J by 4 bases, and 9 bases separated the two germline ends. This CDR3 spans 13 amino acids. Germline assignment: CDR1 WSHSY and CDR2 SAAADI. The CDR3 sequence is CASRVGLNEKLFF. The CDR3 DNA sequence: TGCGCCAGCAGGGTAGGGCTTAATGAAAAACTGTTTTTT.